Listed here are 18 T cell receptor beta chains from one sample, sequenced in a study of cytomegalovirus exposure and HLA in healthy donors. The PCR had 60 Vbeta and 13 Jbeta primers. Profiled with immunoSEQ multiplex PCR; TCRdb holds only in-frame clones, not every one. The sample comprises 80,000 to 100,000 clones, approximately 69% of which are singletons, and 1.2% rests with the top ten. Material: PBMCs. The source of these receptors is a female donor in good health and CMV-seronegative.

The chain combines TRBV7-8 with TRBJ1-2; D is possibly TRBD1 (5 bases). With 4 bases removed from V and 6 bases from J, the gap between germline ends came to 12 bases. The length of the CDR3 is 13 residues. The germline V gene encodes CDR1 SGHVS and CDR2 FQNEAQ. The CDR3 coding sequence is TGTGCCAGCAGCTACTCAGGGACTGATGGCTACACCTTC. Translated, it gives CASSYSGTDGYTF.

The table lists this clone with a few counts. The rearrangement links TRBV7-9 to TRBJ1-4; TRBD1 matches 8 bases. The germline CDR1 and CDR2 sequences are SEHNR and FQNEAQ (reference sequence). This CDR3 spans 14 amino acids. V dropped 4 bases and J dropped 3; count of bases not matched to a gene: 1. The CDR3 loop is CASSSQGANEKLFF. Here the CDR3 DNA reads TGTGCCAGCAGCTCACAGGGGGCTAATGAAAAACTGTTTTTT.

This clone was seen only a few times. The chain carries TRBV30 and TRBJ2-3, with TRBD1 matching over 7 bases. Trimming took 0 bases from V and 6 from J; bases not matched to a gene: 0. Germline V gene sequence: CDR1 GTSNPN, CDR2 SVGIG (reference sequence). The CDR3 has 12 residues. CDR3 in amino acids: CAWSVQGDTQYF. The CDR3 DNA reads TGTGCCTGGAGTGTACAGGGGGATACGCAGTATTTT.

The chain recombines TRBV27 with TRBJ2-1; 10 bases are a match to TRBD2. The V gene's germline CDR1 is MNHEY and CDR2 SMNVEV (reference sequence). This CDR3 is 20 amino acids long. Trimming took 0 bases from V and 0 from J; bases not matched to a gene: 11. This CDR3 is CASSLSMWGIAGGSYNEQFF. Here the CDR3 DNA reads TGTGCCAGCAGTTTATCGATGTGGGGGATAGCGGGAGGCTCCTACAATGAGCAGTTCTTC.

J is TRBJ2-4 and V is TRBV2, with TRBD2 matching 8 bases. Germline assignment: CDR1 SNHLY and CDR2 FYNNEI. CDR3 size: 14 residues. Losses at the gene ends were 9 bases for V and 7 bases for J; bases not matched to a gene: 11. The CDR3 DNA is TGTGCCAGTAGCGGGGCCGAGGGGGTGAACATTCAGTACTTC. It translates to CASSGAEGVNIQYF. Full variable domain (remainder filled in from reference TRBV2 and TRBJ2-4): EPEVTQTPSHQVTQMGQEVILRCVPISNHLYFYWYRQILGQKVEFLVSFYNNEISEKSEIFDDQFSVERPDGSNFTLKIRSTKLEDSAMYFCASSGAEGVNIQYFGAGTRLSVL.

In DNA form, the CDR3 reads TGTGCCAGCAGCTACAGACAGGGTTGGGAAAAACTGTTTTTT. Protein product: CASSYRQGWEKLFF. The chain employs TRBV11-2 and TRBJ1-4, with 7 bases fitting TRBD1. V was clipped by 4 bases and J by 8 bases; unmatched bases: 7. The CDR3 has 14 amino acids. In germline, CDR1 is SGHAT, CDR2 FQNNGV.

In DNA form, the CDR3 reads TGTGCCAGTAGTATTGAGATCGGACAGGGAATTCCCGAGCAGTACTTC. It translates to CASSIEIGQGIPEQYF. The rearrangement links TRBV19 to TRBJ2-7, with 8 bases aligning to TRBD1. Germline CDR1 and CDR2: LNHDA and SQIVND (reference sequence). Trimming at V came to 3 bases and at J to 6 bases, leaving 13 bases not matched to a gene. This CDR3 is 16 amino acids long. Combining the CDR3 with reference TRBV19 and TRBJ2-7 gives the whole variable domain DGGITQSPKYLFRKEGQNVTLSCEQNLNHDAMYWYRQDPGQGLRLIYYSQIVNDFQKGDIAEGYSVSREKKESFPLTVTSAQKNPTAFYLCASSIEIGQGIPEQYFGPGTRLTVT.

The CDR3 region has the DNA TGTGCCAGTATGAGCGGGAGAGGTACAGATACGCAGTATTTT. The encoded protein is CASMSGRGTDTQYF. V and J are TRBV19 and TRBJ2-3, with 8 bases fitting TRBD2. V gave up 7 bases and J gave up 3 bases; unmatched junction bases: 6. CDR1 LNHDA and CDR2 SQIVND come from the germline V gene (reference sequence). The CDR3 covers 14 residues.

This rearrangement joins TRBV4-3 to TRBJ2-3; perhaps TRBD2 as D (7 bases). The CDR3 runs 15 residues. The V and J ends lost 1 base and 3 bases respectively, with 11 bases between them. Germline V gene data show CDR1 as LGHNA and CDR2 as YSLEER. This CDR3 reads CASSQVGGATDTQYF. CDR3 in DNA: TGCGCCAGCAGCCAAGTTGGGGGGGCTACAGATACGCAGTATTTT.

This rearrangement joins TRBV9 to TRBJ1-3, with 7 bases identical to TRBD1. V was pared by 0 bases and J by 2 bases, with 2 bases of the junction left unmatched. The CDR3 extends over 15 amino acids. Germline V lookup: CDR1 SGDLS, CDR2 YYNGEE. The CDR3 loop reads CASSVGQGAGNTIYF. The CDR3, as DNA: TGTGCCAGCAGCGTAGGACAGGGAGCTGGAAACACCATATATTTT.

The V call is TRBV28, the J call TRBJ2-2; 13 nucleotides align to TRBD2. Germline assignment: CDR1 MDHEN and CDR2 SYDVKM. This CDR3 has 16 amino acids. The J segment lost 7 bases and the V segment lost 4 bases, leaving 6 bases of the junction unmatched. The CDR3 DNA reads TGTGCCAGCAGTTCCAGGACTAGCGGGAGCTACGGGGAGCTGTTTTTT. Protein sequence: CASSSRTSGSYGELFF.

The chain joins TRBV19 to TRBJ2-7; 7 bases are shared with TRBD2. Trimming cost V 5 bases and J 3 bases; bases outside gene matches: 4. Per germline, CDR1 LNHDA and CDR2 SQIVND (reference sequence). CDR3 length equals 13 residues. The CDR3 DNA sequence: TGTGCCAGTAGTCCTGCTAGCGGCTACGAGCAGTACTTC. Translation: CASSPASGYEQYF.

The chain combines TRBV7-2 with TRBJ1-1; possible D gene TRBD1, 6 bases. V was trimmed by 5 bases and J by 11 bases, leaving 12 bases between them. The CDR3 consists of 11 residues. CDR1 and CDR2 (germline): SGHTA, FQGNSA. As DNA, the CDR3 is TGTGCCAGCAGCGCGACAGGTTTGGCTTTCTTT. Residues: CASSATGLAFF.

For the CDR3, the DNA is TGTGCCAGCAGAGCACAGGGGTACACCTTC. It translates to CASRAQGYTF. The rearrangement links TRBV6-6 to TRBJ1-2; 7 nucleotides align to TRBD1. Losses at the gene ends were 6 bases for V and 11 bases for J; bases not matched to a gene: 3. This CDR3 has 10 residues. CDR1 MNHNY and CDR2 SVGAGI come from the germline V gene (reference sequence).

The chain has TRBV10-2 and TRBJ1-2; 10 nucleotides align to TRBD1. Trimming cost V 6 bases and J 4 bases; bases outside gene matches: 8. CDR1 and CDR2 (germline): WSHSY, SAAADI. The CDR3 covers 15 residues. The CDR3 bases are TGCGCCAGCAGGGCTGGGACAGGGGAGAGCTATGGCTACACCTTC. Protein product: CASRAGTGESYGYTF.

This clone was counted a single time. The chain has TRBV9 and TRBJ2-3; 8 bases line up with TRBD1. This CDR3 spans 15 amino acids. V trimming: 3 bases; J trimming: 2 bases; junction bases outside the gene matches: 5. CDR1 is SGDLS, CDR2 YYNGEE, per germline. CDR3 coding DNA: TGTGCCAGCAGCGGTCAGGGGGCGTACACAGATACGCAGTATTTT. Amino acids: CASSGQGAYTDTQYF.

The rearrangement uses TRBV4-3 and TRBJ2-6, with TRBD2 as a possible D gene (6 bases). Germline V gives CDR1 LGHNA, CDR2 YSLEER. The CDR3 length is 16 residues. V was trimmed by 0 bases and J by 0 bases, leaving 6 bases between them. The CDR3 loop is CASSQDGSSGANVLTF. CDR3 DNA: TGCGCCAGCAGCCAAGACGGGAGCTCTGGGGCCAACGTCCTGACTTTC.

A few counts support this clone. This chain uses TRBV7-2 with TRBJ2-1; 10 bases line up with TRBD1. The CDR3 consists of 16 residues. Trimming cost V 7 bases and J 3 bases; bases outside gene matches: 9. Germline V CDR1 and CDR2: SGHTA, FQGNSA. The CDR3 DNA reads TGTGCCAGCAATGTGGCCGGGACAGGGGTCTACAATGAGCAGTTCTTC. It encodes CASNVAGTGVYNEQFF.